Listed below are T cell receptor beta chains from one sample, sequenced in a study of blood T cells in healthy people across ages. TCRdb ran MiXCR on the 5' RACE reads and lists one entry per CDR3 protein. The data hold roughly 800,000 distinct CDR3 sequences, with 58% observed a single time. Sequencing was done on a sample of blood. The receptors shown here come from a man in his thirties or forties in good health. Each CDR3 is given with its conserved first and last residue. A D gene is named only where the DNA matches it firmly. Not every row has a clone size; where given, it reads once, few, many or a size class.

D gene: TRBD1
J gene: TRBJ2-1
V gene: TRBV11-2
clone size: .
CDR3 protein: CASGPGGTGFYNEQFF
CDR3 DNA: TGTGCCAGCGGACCCGGAGGGACAGGTTTTTACAATGAGCAGTTCTTC

D gene: TRBD2
J gene: TRBJ2-1
V gene: TRBV20-1
clone size: few
CDR3 protein: CSARAVAGDNEQFF
CDR3 DNA: TGCAGTGCTAGAGCTGTAGCGGGGGACAATGAGCAGTTCTTC

D gene: TRBD2
J gene: TRBJ2-3
V gene: TRBV29-1
clone size: .
CDR3 protein: CSVAGLAGVYTDTQYF
CDR3 DNA: TGCAGCGTTGCGGGACTAGCGGGAGTGTACACAGATACGCAGTATTTT

D gene: TRBD2
J gene: TRBJ2-7
V gene: TRBV6-2/TRBV6-3
clone size: .
CDR3 protein: CASRGAGVYEQYF
CDR3 DNA: TGTGCCAGCAGGGGAGCGGGAGTCTACGAGCAGTACTTC

D gene: .
J gene: TRBJ2-3
V gene: TRBV12-3/TRBV12-4
clone size: .
CDR3 protein: CASSVRGAADVQYF
CDR3 DNA: TGTGCCAGCAGTGTCAGAGGGGCCGCAGATGTGCAGTATTTT

D gene: TRBD2
J gene: TRBJ2-4
V gene: TRBV3-1
clone size: .
CDR3 protein: CASSPWTSGKNIQYF
CDR3 DNA: TGTGCCAGCAGCCCTTGGACTAGCGGGAAAAACATTCAGTACTTC

D gene: TRBD1
J gene: TRBJ2-3
V gene: TRBV7-2
clone size: .
CDR3 protein: CASSLHRGQGDTQYF
CDR3 DNA: TGTGCCAGCAGCTTACACAGGGGTCAAGGAGATACGCAGTATTTT

D gene: .
J gene: TRBJ1-1
V gene: TRBV6-5
clone size: .
CDR3 protein: CASSYSINTEAFF
CDR3 DNA: TGTGCCAGCAGTTACTCGATTAACACTGAAGCTTTCTTT

D gene: TRBD2
J gene: TRBJ2-3
V gene: TRBV12-3/TRBV12-4
clone size: .
CDR3 protein: CASSIGLAVSTDTQYF
CDR3 DNA: TGTGCCAGCAGTATCGGACTAGCGGTTAGCACAGATACGCAGTATTTT

D gene: TRBD2
J gene: TRBJ2-7
V gene: TRBV6-1
clone size: .
CDR3 protein: CASSDSIAGTLSYEQYF
CDR3 DNA: TGTGCCAGCAGCGATTCGATAGCGGGAACCCTCTCCTACGAGCAGTACTTC

D gene: .
J gene: TRBJ2-7
V gene: TRBV28
clone size: .
CDR3 protein: CASSYGAFDAYEQYF
CDR3 DNA: TGTGCCAGCAGTTATGGGGCCTTTGACGCCTACGAGCAGTACTTC

D gene: .
J gene: TRBJ2-7
V gene: TRBV9
clone size: .
CDR3 protein: CASSVRYNEQYF
CDR3 DNA: TGTGCCAGCAGCGTACGATACAATGAGCAGTACTTC

D gene: .
J gene: TRBJ2-7
V gene: TRBV6-6
clone size: many
CDR3 protein: CASSLGNGYEQYF
CDR3 DNA: TGTGCCAGCAGTTTGGGGAACGGCTACGAGCAGTACTTC

D gene: .
J gene: TRBJ1-2
V gene: TRBV20-1
clone size: .
CDR3 protein: CSARENLEGRGYTF
CDR3 DNA: TGCAGTGCTAGAGAGAATCTAGAAGGAAGAGGCTACACCTTC

D gene: .
J gene: TRBJ2-1
V gene: TRBV5-5
clone size: .
CDR3 protein: CASSVGVGSNEQFF
CDR3 DNA: TGTGCCAGCAGCGTGGGCGTTGGGAGCAATGAGCAGTTCTTC

D gene: TRBD2
J gene: TRBJ2-7
V gene: TRBV7-2
clone size: once
CDR3 protein: CASSYHHRRTSVEQYF
CDR3 DNA: TGTGCCAGCAGCTATCATCACCGGAGGACTAGCGTTGAGCAGTACTTC